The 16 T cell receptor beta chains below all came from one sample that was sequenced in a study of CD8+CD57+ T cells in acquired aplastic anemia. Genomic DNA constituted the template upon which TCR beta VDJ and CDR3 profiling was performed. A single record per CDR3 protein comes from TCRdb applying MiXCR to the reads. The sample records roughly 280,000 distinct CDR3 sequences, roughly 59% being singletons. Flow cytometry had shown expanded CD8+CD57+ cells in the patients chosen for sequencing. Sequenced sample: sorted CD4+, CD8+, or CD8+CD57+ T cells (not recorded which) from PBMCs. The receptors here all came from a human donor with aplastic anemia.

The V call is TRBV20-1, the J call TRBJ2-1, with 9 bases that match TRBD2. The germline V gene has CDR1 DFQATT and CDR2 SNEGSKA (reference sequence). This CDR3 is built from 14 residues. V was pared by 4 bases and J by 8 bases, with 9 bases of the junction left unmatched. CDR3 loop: CSANGGLARDEQFF. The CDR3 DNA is TGCAGTGCTAACGGCGGACTAGCGAGGGATGAGCAGTTCTTC.

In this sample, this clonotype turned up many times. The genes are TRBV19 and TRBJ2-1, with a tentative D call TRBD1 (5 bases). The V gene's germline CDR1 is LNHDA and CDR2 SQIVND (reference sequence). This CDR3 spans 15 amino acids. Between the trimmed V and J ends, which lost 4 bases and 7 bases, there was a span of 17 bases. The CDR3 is CASSTHRFLGNEQFF. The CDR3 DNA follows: TGTGCCAGTAGTACCCACAGGTTCTTAGGGAATGAGCAGTTCTTC.

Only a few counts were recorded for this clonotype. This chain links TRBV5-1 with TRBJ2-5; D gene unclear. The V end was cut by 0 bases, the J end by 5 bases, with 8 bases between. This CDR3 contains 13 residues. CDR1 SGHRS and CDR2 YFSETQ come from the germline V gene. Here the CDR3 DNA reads TGCGCCAGCAGCTTGGACAGACTGGAGACCCAGTACTTC. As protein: CASSLDRLETQYF.

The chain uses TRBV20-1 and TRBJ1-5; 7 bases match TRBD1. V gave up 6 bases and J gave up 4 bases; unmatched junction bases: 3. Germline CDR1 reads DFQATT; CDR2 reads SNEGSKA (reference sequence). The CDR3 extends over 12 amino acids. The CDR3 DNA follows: TGCAGTGCCAAACAGGGGAATCAGCCCCAGCATTTT. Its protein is CSAKQGNQPQHF.

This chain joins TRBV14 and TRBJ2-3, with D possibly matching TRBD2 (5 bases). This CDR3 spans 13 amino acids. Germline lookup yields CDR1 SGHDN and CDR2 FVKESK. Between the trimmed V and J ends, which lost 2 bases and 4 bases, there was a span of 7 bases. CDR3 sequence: CASSQISADTQYF. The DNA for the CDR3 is TGTGCCAGCAGCCAAATTAGCGCAGATACGCAGTATTTT.

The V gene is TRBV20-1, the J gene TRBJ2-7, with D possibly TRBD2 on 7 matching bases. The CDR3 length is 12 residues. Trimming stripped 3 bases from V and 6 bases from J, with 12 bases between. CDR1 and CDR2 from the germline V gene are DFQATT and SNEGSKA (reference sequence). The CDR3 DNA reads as TGCAGTGCTAGCGGGGGGCCCTTCGAGCAGTACTTC. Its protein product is CSASGGPFEQYF.

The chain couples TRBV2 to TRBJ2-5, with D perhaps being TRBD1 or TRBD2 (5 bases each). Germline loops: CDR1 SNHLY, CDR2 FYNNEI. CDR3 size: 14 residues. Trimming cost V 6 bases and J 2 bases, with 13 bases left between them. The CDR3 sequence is CASRDTRGQETQYF. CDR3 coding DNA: TGTGCCAGCAGGGACACGAGGGGACAAGAGACCCAGTACTTC.

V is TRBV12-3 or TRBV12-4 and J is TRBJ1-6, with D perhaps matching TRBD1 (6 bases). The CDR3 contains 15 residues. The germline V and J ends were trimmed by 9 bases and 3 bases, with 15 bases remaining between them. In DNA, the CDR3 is TGTGCCAGTAGAGGGTTGGACAGCTATAATTCACCCCTCCACTTT. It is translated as CASRGLDSYNSPLHF.

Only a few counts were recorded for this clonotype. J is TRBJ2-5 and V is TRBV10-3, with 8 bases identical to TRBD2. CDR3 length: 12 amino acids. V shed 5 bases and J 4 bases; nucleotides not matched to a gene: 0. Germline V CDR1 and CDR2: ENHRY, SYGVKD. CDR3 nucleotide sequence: TGTGCCATCAGTACTAGCGGAGAGACCCAGTACTTC. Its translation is CAISTSGETQYF.

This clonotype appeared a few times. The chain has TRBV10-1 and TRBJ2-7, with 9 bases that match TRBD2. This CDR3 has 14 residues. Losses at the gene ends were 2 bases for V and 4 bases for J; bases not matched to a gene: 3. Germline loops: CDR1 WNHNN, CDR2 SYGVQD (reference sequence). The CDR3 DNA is TGCGCCAGCAGTGAGGCGGGAGGGGTGTACGAGCAGTACTTC. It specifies CASSEAGGVYEQYF.

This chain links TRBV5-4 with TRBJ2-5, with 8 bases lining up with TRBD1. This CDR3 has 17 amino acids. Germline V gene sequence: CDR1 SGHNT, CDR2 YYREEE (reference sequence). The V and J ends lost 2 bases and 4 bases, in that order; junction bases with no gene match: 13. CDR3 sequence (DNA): TGTGCCAGCAGCTTACCAACGACAGGGGTAACGGGAGAGACCCAGTACTTC. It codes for CASSLPTTGVTGETQYF.

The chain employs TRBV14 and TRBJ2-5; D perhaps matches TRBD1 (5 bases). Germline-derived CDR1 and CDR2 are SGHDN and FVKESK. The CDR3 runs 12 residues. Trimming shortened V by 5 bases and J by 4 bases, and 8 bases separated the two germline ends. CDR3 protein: CASSVQGETQYF. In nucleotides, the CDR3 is TGTGCCAGCAGCGTCCAGGGAGAGACCCAGTACTTC.

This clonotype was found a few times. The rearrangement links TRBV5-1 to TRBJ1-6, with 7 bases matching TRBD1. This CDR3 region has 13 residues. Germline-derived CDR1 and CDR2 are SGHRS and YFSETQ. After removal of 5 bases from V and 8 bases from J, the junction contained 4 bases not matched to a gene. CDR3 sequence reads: CASRGQGDSPLHF. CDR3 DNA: TGCGCCAGCAGAGGGCAGGGGGATTCACCCCTCCACTTT. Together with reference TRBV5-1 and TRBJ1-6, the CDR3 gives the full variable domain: KAGVTQTPRYLIKTRGQQVTLSCSPISGHRSVSWYQQTPGQGLQFLFEYFSETQRNKGNFPGRFSGRQFSNSRSEMNVSTLELGDSALYLCASRGQGDSPLHFGNGTRLTVT.

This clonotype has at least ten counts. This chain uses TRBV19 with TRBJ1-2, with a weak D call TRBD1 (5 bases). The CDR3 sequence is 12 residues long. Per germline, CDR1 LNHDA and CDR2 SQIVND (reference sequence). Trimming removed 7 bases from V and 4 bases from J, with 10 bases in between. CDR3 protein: CASNTGLYGYTF. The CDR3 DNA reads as TGTGCCAGTAACACAGGACTCTATGGCTACACCTTC.

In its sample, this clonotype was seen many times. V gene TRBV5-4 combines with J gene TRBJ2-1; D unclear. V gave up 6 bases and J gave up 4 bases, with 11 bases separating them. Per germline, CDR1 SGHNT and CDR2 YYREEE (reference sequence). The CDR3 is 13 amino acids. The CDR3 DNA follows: TGTGCCAGCAATATAGCTTGGTACAATGAGCAGTTCTTC. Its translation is CASNIAWYNEQFF.

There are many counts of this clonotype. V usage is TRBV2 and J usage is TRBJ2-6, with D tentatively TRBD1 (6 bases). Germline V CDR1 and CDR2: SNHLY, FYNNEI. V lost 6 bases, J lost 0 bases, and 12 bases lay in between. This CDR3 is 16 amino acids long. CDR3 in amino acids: CASRTGTSSGANVLTF. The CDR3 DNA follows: TGTGCCAGCAGGACCGGGACAAGCTCTGGGGCCAACGTCCTGACTTTC.